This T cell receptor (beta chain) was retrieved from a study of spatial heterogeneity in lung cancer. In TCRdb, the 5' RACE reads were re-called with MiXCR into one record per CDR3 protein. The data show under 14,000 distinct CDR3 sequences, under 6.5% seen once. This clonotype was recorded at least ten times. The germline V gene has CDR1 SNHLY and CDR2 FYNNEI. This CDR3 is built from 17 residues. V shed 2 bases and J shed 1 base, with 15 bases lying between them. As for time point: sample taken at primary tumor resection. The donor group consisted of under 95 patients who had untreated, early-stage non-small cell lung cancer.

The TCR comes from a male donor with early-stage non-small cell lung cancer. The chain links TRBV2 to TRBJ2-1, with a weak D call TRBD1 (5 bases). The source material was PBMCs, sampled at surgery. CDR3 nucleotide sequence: TGTGCCAGCAGTGAATTGGGGTCGTCAGGGTCCTACAATGAGCAGTTCTTC. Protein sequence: CASSELGSSGSYNEQFF.